These 32 T cell receptor beta chains came from one sample sequenced in a study of T cells in Graves' hyperthyroidism and ophthalmopathy. Amplified TCR beta CDR3 regions came from RNA transcripts. In the first-round RT-PCR of the TCR CDR3, the HTBI primer set was used. In TCRdb, the multiplex PCR reads were re-called with MiXCR into one record per CDR3 protein. The data hold hundreds of thousands of distinct CDR3 sequences, with 45% observed a single time. What was sequenced was peripheral blood or thyroid tissue (not recorded which). These receptors were collected from an adult man with Graves' disease, either hyperthyroidism or ophthalmopathy (not recorded which).

The J gene is TRBJ2-5, the V gene TRBV20-1; no clear D gene. CDR1 is DFQATT, CDR2 SNEGSKA, per germline (reference sequence). There are 15 residues in the CDR3. V lost 1 base to trimming and J lost 1 base, with 13 bases between them. In DNA form, the CDR3 reads TGCAGTGCTAGAGGTAGTGAGGCGCGCCAAGAGACCCAGTACTTC. Translating it yields CSARGSEARQETQYF.

A few counts support this clonotype. The rearrangement joins TRBV7-8 to TRBJ1-1, with 11 bases identical to TRBD1. The CDR3 runs to 17 residues. Germline CDR1 SGHVS, CDR2 FQNEAQ. The ends lost 5 bases at V and 1 base at J; junction bases unmatched: 9. The CDR3 loop is CASSPRDRGGKNTEAFF. In nucleotides, the CDR3 is TGTGCCAGCAGCCCTAGGGACAGGGGGGGAAAGAACACTGAAGCTTTCTTT.

The rearrangement joins TRBV24-1 to TRBJ1-1; D is unclear. In germline, CDR1 is KGHDR, CDR2 SFDVKD. The CDR3 is 15 amino acids. Trimming stripped 3 bases from V and 0 bases from J, with 10 bases between. The CDR3 nucleotides read TGTGCCACCAGTGATCAACAGCAGGTGAACACTGAAGCTTTCTTT. Translating gives CATSDQQQVNTEAFF.

V is TRBV6-5 and J is TRBJ1-2; D is possibly TRBD1 (6 bases). The CDR3 has 13 residues. CDR1 and CDR2 from the germline V gene are MNHEY and SVGAGI. Trimming pared 5 bases from V and 6 bases from J, leaving 13 bases between. The DNA of the CDR3 is TGTGCCAGCAGTGTCGCGGGGGCACATGGCTACACCTTC. Its protein product is CASSVAGAHGYTF.

V is TRBV6-6 and J is TRBJ1-1; D is perhaps TRBD1 (5 bases). The CDR3 consists of 13 residues. V was clipped by 6 bases and J by 5 bases, with 13 bases between them. The germline gives CDR1 MNHNY, CDR2 SVGAGI (reference sequence). DNA of the CDR3: TGTGCCAGCAGGCCGACCGGGACTACTGAAGCTTTCTTT. It yields the protein CASRPTGTTEAFF.

This clonotype came up a few times. The gene calls are TRBV29-1 and TRBJ1-5; unclear D gene. Germline V lookup: CDR1 SQVTM, CDR2 ANQGSEA. The CDR3 sequence is 12 residues long. V shed 4 bases and J shed 3 bases, with 7 bases lying between them. The CDR3 DNA reads TGCAGCGTTGGTAGTTTCAATCAGCCCCAGCATTTT. Its translation is CSVGSFNQPQHF.

The chain recombines TRBV20-1 with TRBJ1-1, with D perhaps matching TRBD1 (6 bases). V was trimmed by 3 bases and J by 1 base, leaving 9 bases between them. CDR3 length: 13 residues. Germline V CDR1 and CDR2: DFQATT, SNEGSKA (reference sequence). Here the CDR3 DNA reads TGCAGTGCTAGTAGGACAGCGAACACTGAAGCTTTCTTT. Amino acid sequence: CSASRTANTEAFF.

This clonotype was seen ten or more times. This chain links TRBV20-1 with TRBJ1-2; D is unclear. The CDR3 has 12 residues. Trimming pared 2 bases from V and 2 bases from J, leaving 6 bases between. Per germline, CDR1 DFQATT and CDR2 SNEGSKA (reference sequence). The CDR3 reads CSARHGNYGYTF. The CDR3 DNA is TGCAGTGCTAGACACGGAAACTATGGCTACACCTTC.

CDR3 loop: CSARDLGGSSYEQYF. CDR3 coding DNA: TGCAGTGCTAGAGATCTTGGCGGAAGCTCCTACGAGCAGTACTTC. The V gene is TRBV20-1, the J gene TRBJ2-7; D call uncertain. The germline V and J ends were trimmed by 0 bases and 0 bases, with 12 bases remaining between them. CDR3 size: 15 residues. Per the germline V gene, CDR1 is DFQATT and CDR2 is SNEGSKA (reference sequence).

In this sample, this clonotype turned up a few times. J is TRBJ1-2 and V is TRBV6-5; unclear D gene. There are 15 residues in the CDR3. Germline CDR1 reads MNHEY; CDR2 reads SVGAGI. V was trimmed by 5 bases and J by 4 bases, leaving 17 bases between them. The CDR3 region is CASSRDFTVLYGYTF. Here the CDR3 DNA reads TGTGCCAGCAGTCGAGATTTTACAGTGCTCTATGGCTACACCTTC.

The V and J genes are TRBV10-3 and TRBJ1-2, with 9 bases lining up with TRBD1. Trimming at V came to 10 bases and at J to 7 bases, leaving 19 bases not matched to a gene. CDR3 length equals 16 residues. CDR1 and CDR2 (germline): ENHRY, SYGVKD. The CDR3 loop reads CASIKGRGQGVIGYTF. In DNA, the CDR3 is TGTGCCAGTATCAAGGGCCGGGGACAGGGAGTAATTGGCTACACCTTC.

The chain employs TRBV19 and TRBJ1-1; the match to TRBD1 covers 11 bases. V shed 3 bases and J 8 bases; nucleotides not matched to a gene: 11. Looked up from germline, CDR1 is LNHDA and CDR2 is SQIVND (reference sequence). The CDR3 is 16 amino acids. CDR3 amino acids: CASSIRTGGAFVEAFF. For the CDR3, the DNA is TGTGCCAGTAGTATCCGGACAGGGGGCGCCTTCGTAGAAGCTTTCTTT.

Note on this clonotype: The missing conserved phenylalanine or tryptophan at the end of this CDR3 makes a read error likely. The chain joins TRBV2 to TRBJ1-6, with TRBD1 matching over 7 bases. Trimming cost V 5 bases and J 7 bases; bases outside gene matches: 8. Per the germline V gene, CDR1 is SNHLY and CDR2 is FYNNEI. CDR3 size: 15 residues. CDR3 residues: CASSFLGTANSPLHY. CDR3 in DNA: TGTGCCAGCAGTTTCCTCGGGACAGCCAATTCACCCCTCCACTAT.

There are a few counts of this clonotype. The rearrangement joins TRBV19 to TRBJ1-5, with no clear D. Germline V gene sequence: CDR1 LNHDA, CDR2 SQIVND (reference sequence). V gave up 5 bases and J gave up 0 bases, with 11 bases separating them. The CDR3 consists of 15 residues. DNA of the CDR3: TGTGCCAGTAGTCCCACAGAGTATAGCAATCAGCCCCAGCATTTT. Amino acids: CASSPTEYSNQPQHF.

The chain recombines TRBV20-1 with TRBJ2-7; 8 bases fit TRBD1. CDR1 is DFQATT and CDR2 is SNEGSKA in the germline V gene (reference sequence). CDR3 length equals 16 residues. With V trimmed by 3 bases and J by 5 bases, 15 bases remained unmatched. CDR3 bases: TGCAGTGCTAGTACTAAGCGACCGGACAGGGCGGACGAGCAGTACTTC. It yields the protein CSASTKRPDRADEQYF.

The genes are TRBV7-6 and TRBJ1-5; the match to TRBD1 covers 11 bases. The CDR3 length is 14 residues. From germline, CDR1 is SGHVS and CDR2 FNYEAQ. V lost 7 bases and J lost 6; bases outside the gene matches: 5. The CDR3 nucleotides are TGTGCCAGCACCGGGACAGGGGGGCTTCAGCCCCAGCATTTT. It specifies CASTGTGGLQPQHF.

In its sample, this clonotype was seen a few times. V and J are TRBV20-1 and TRBJ1-5; 9 positions match TRBD1. Trimming removed 3 bases from V and 7 bases from J; junction bases left unmatched: 10. Germline CDR1 and CDR2: DFQATT and SNEGSKA (reference sequence). This CDR3 has 15 residues. CDR3 amino acids: CSASGGQGGGQPQHF. DNA of the CDR3: TGCAGTGCTAGTGGGGGACAGGGAGGTGGCCAGCCCCAGCATTTT.

The chain links TRBV10-3 to TRBJ2-2; D remains unclear. The CDR3 totals 9 residues. Trimming removed 7 bases from V and 6 bases from J, with 0 bases in between. Germline CDR1 reads ENHRY; CDR2 reads SYGVKD. The chain's CDR3 is CAITGELFF. DNA for the CDR3: TGTGCCATCACCGGGGAGCTGTTTTTT.

This chain connects TRBV7-9 to TRBJ2-5; weak D call: TRBD2 (5 bases). This CDR3 contains 9 residues. Trimming shortened V by 7 bases and J by 9 bases, and 6 bases separated the two germline ends. Germline CDR1 SEHNR, CDR2 FQNEAQ (reference sequence). The CDR3 sequence: CASTGSQYF. CDR3 in DNA: TGTGCCAGCACGGGATCCCAGTACTTC.

The rearrangement joins TRBV29-1 to TRBJ1-1, with a tentative D call TRBD1 (5 bases). The CDR3 has 13 amino acids. CDR1 SQVTM and CDR2 ANQGSEA come from the germline V gene. V was trimmed by 7 bases and J by 2 bases, leaving 14 bases between them. CDR3: CSARIGTNTEAFF. CDR3 DNA: TGCAGCGCTCGGATAGGGACCAACACTGAAGCTTTCTTT.

This clonotype has a count of ten or more. The genes are TRBV11-2 and TRBJ1-2; D not certain. CDR1 and CDR2 from the germline V gene are SGHAT and FQNNGV. V was cut by 5 bases and J by 4 bases, with 14 bases left in between. CDR3 length: 14 residues. The CDR3 sequence: CASSATAYVYGYTF. The CDR3 coding sequence is TGTGCCAGCAGCGCTACAGCGTATGTCTATGGCTACACCTTC. Drawing the rest from reference TRBV11-2 and TRBJ1-2, the complete variable domain is EAGVAQSPRYKIIEKRQSVAFWCNPISGHATLYWYQQILGQGPKLLIQFQNNGVVDDSQLPKDRFSAERLKGVDSTLKIQPAKLEDSAVYLCASSATAYVYGYTFGSGTRLTVV.

Worth noting for this clonotype: This may arise from a read error, as a much more abundant clone is one base away. This is likely a read error, given that the CDR3 carries no conserved phenylalanine or tryptophan at its end. The rearrangement joins TRBV7-9 to TRBJ1-4; D might be TRBD1 (6 bases). CDR1 is SEHNR and CDR2 is FQNEAQ in the germline V gene (reference sequence). The CDR3 has 12 residues. Between the trimmed V and J ends, which lost 5 bases and 8 bases, there was a span of 9 bases. The DNA for the CDR3 is TGTGCCAGCAGCCCCAGGGGCGAAAAACTGTTTTAT. Its translation is CASSPRGEKLFY.

This clonotype was counted at least ten times. The V call is TRBV2, the J call TRBJ1-4; unclear D gene. This CDR3 spans 16 amino acids. With 4 bases removed from V and 3 bases from J, the gap between germline ends came to 15 bases. The germline gives CDR1 SNHLY, CDR2 FYNNEI. Here the CDR3 reads CASSVGQPRANEKLFF. CDR3 DNA: TGTGCCAGCAGTGTAGGGCAACCGAGGGCTAATGAAAAACTGTTTTTT. Together with reference TRBV2 and TRBJ1-4, the CDR3 gives the full variable domain: EPEVTQTPSHQVTQMGQEVILRCVPISNHLYFYWYRQILGQKVEFLVSFYNNEISEKSEIFDDQFSVERPDGSNFTLKIRSTKLEDSAMYFCASSVGQPRANEKLFFGSGTQLSVL.

As concerns this clonotype: One base away lies a much larger clone, so this may be a sequencing read error. This chain uses TRBV10-3 with TRBJ1-2; no definite D call. With 5 bases removed from V and 0 bases from J, the gap between germline ends came to 10 bases. The V gene's germline CDR1 is ENHRY and CDR2 SYGVKD. The CDR3 contains 14 residues. Here the CDR3 reads CAISKVRANYGYTF. The CDR3 DNA reads as TGTGCCATCAGTAAGGTTAGGGCTAACTATGGCTACACCTTC.

The chain recombines TRBV10-3 with TRBJ2-7; perhaps TRBD2 as D (5 bases). V was clipped by 6 bases and J by 3 bases, with 12 bases between them. There are 13 residues in the CDR3. CDR1 and CDR2 (germline): ENHRY, SYGVKD. In DNA form, the CDR3 reads TGTGCCATCAGCTTGTACCGGGGCTACGAGCAGTACTTC. The encoded protein is CAISLYRGYEQYF.

This chain connects TRBV6-5 to TRBJ2-7; a possible D gene is TRBD1 (5 bases). This CDR3 comprises 14 residues. With 7 bases removed from V and 0 bases from J, the gap between germline ends came to 13 bases. Germline lookup yields CDR1 MNHEY and CDR2 SVGAGI. The CDR3 spells CASKSQGSSYEQYF. As DNA, the CDR3 is TGTGCCAGCAAATCGCAGGGCAGCTCCTACGAGCAGTACTTC.

This clonotype was observed a few times. This chain joins TRBV20-1 and TRBJ2-7; D is unclear. In germline, CDR1 is DFQATT, CDR2 SNEGSKA (reference sequence). The germline V and J ends were trimmed by 3 bases and 2 bases, with 17 bases remaining between them. The length of the CDR3 is 15 residues. CDR3 amino acids: CSARPYGQATYEQYF. CDR3 bases: TGCAGTGCTAGGCCATACGGCCAGGCCACCTACGAGCAGTACTTC.

Points on this clonotype: It is unclear where the CDR3 begins or ends on the DNA, so no DNA is shown, and the CDR3 is as TCRdb lists it. The chain couples TRBV10-3 to TRBJ1-2. Germline CDR1 and CDR2: ENHRY and SYGVKD. The length of the CDR3 is 15 amino acids, counting both ends. CDR3 protein: CAICSAQTAEYGYTF.

This clonotype was picked up many times. The rearrangement joins TRBV24-1 to TRBJ1-2; D not resolved. Trimming shortened V by 3 bases and J by 2 bases, and 12 bases separated the two germline ends. Germline V lookup: CDR1 KGHDR, CDR2 SFDVKD. The CDR3 extends over 15 amino acids. As DNA, the CDR3 is TGTGCCACCAGTGATGCCCGAGCAGCCAACTATGGCTACACCTTC. This sequence encodes CATSDARAANYGYTF.

The gene calls are TRBV7-2 and TRBJ2-7; TRBD2 might be the D (7 bases). The CDR3 has 12 amino acids. The germline V gene has CDR1 SGHTA and CDR2 FQGNSA. This chain's CDR3 is CSTGGRTYEQYF. In nucleotides, the CDR3 is TGTAGTACGGGGGGCCGGACCTACGAGCAGTACTTC.

The chain is built from TRBV24-1 and TRBJ2-7, with TRBD2 identical over 7 bases. The J call may not be correct, given that the DNA end is closer to TRBJ2-1. Germline-derived CDR1 and CDR2 are KGHDR and SFDVKD. This CDR3 region has 15 residues. For the CDR3, the DNA is TGTGCCACCAGTGATCCGCGGGAGTCAGTCAATGAGCAGTTCTTC. Its protein product is CATSDPRESVNEQFF.

This clonotype was recorded at least ten times. J is TRBJ2-6 and V is TRBV7-9, with TRBD1 identical over 10 bases. V dropped 2 bases and J dropped 2; count of bases not matched to a gene: 3. CDR3 size: 17 residues. In germline, CDR1 is SEHNR, CDR2 FQNEAQ (reference sequence). The CDR3 spells CASSLSGTGAGANVLTF. The CDR3 nucleotides read TGTGCCAGCAGCTTATCCGGGACAGGGGCTGGGGCCAACGTCCTGACTTTC.